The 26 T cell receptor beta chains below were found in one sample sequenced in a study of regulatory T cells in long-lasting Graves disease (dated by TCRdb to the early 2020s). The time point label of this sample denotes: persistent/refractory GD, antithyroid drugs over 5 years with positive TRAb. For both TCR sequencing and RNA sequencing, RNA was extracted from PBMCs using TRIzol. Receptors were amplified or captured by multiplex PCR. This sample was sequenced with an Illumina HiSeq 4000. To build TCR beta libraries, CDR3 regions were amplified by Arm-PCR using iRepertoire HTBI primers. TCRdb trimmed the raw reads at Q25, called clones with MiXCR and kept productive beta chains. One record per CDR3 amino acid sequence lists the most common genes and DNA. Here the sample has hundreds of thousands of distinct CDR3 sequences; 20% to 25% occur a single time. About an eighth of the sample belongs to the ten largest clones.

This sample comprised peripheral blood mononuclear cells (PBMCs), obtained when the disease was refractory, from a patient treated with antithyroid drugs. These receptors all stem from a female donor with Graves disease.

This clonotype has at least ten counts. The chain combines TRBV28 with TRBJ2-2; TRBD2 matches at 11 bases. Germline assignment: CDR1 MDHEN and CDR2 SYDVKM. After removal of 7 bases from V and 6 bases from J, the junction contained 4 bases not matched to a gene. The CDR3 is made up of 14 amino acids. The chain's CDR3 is CASIRTSGSGELFF. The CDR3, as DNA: TGTGCCAGCATACGGACTAGCGGGTCCGGGGAGCTGTTTTTT.

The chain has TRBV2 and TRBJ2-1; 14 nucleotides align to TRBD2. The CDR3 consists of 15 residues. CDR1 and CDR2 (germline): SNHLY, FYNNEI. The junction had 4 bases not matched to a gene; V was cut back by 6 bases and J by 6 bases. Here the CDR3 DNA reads TGTGCCAGCAGGACCGGGACTAGCGGGGGCAATGAGCAGTTCTTC. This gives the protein CASRTGTSGGNEQFF.

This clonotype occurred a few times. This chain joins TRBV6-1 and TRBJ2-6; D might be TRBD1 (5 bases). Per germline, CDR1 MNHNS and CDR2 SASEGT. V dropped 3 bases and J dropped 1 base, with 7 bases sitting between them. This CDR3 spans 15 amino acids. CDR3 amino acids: CASSETASGANVLTF. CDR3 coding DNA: TGTGCCAGCAGTGAGACAGCTTCTGGGGCCAACGTCCTGACTTTC.

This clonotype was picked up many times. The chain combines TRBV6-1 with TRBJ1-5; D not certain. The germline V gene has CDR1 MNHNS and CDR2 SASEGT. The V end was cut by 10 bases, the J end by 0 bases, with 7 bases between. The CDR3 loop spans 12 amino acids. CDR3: CATRFSNQPQHF. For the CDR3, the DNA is TGTGCCACGCGCTTTAGCAATCAGCCCCAGCATTTT.

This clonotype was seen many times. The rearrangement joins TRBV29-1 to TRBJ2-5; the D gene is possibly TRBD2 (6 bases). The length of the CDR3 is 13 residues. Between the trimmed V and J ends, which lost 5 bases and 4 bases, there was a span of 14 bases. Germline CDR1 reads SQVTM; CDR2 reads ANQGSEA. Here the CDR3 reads CSVLTEGGETQYF. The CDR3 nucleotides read TGCAGCGTTCTTACGGAGGGAGGAGAGACCCAGTACTTC.

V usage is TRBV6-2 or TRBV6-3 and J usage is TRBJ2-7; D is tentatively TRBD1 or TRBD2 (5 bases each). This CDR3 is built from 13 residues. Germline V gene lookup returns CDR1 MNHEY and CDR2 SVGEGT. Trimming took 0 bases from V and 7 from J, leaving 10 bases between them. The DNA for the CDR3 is TGTGCCAGCAGTTACTCCAGGGAGCGGGAGCAGTACTTC. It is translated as CASSYSREREQYF.

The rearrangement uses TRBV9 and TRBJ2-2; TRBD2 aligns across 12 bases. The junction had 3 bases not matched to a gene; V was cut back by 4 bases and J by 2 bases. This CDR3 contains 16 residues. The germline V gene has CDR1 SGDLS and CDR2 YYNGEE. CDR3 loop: CASSRTSGINTGELFF. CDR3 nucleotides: TGTGCCAGCAGCAGGACTAGCGGGATTAACACCGGGGAGCTGTTTTTT.

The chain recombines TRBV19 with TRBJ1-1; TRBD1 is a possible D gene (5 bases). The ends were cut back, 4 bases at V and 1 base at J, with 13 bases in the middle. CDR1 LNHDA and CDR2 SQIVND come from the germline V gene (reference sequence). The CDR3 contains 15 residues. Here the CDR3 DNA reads TGTGCCAGTAGTACGCCCCCGACAGCGAACACTGAAGCTTTCTTT. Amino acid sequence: CASSTPPTANTEAFF.

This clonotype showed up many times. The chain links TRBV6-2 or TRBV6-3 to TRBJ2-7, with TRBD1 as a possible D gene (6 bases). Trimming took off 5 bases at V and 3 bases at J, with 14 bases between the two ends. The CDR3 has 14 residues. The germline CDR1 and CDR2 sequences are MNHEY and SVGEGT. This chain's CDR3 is CASSIPGTIYEQYF. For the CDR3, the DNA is TGTGCCAGCAGTATCCCTGGGACAATCTACGAGCAGTACTTC.

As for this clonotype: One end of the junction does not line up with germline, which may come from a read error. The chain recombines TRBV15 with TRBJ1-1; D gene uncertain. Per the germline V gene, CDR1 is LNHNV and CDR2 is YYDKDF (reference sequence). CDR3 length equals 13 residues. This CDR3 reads CATSRDQNNEAFF. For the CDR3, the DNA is TGTGCCACCAGCAGAGATCAGAACAATGAAGCTTTCTTT.

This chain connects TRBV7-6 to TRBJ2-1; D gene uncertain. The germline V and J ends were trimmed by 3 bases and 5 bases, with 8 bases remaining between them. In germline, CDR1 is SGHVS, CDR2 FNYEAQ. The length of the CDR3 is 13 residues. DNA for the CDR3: TGTGCCAGCAGCTTCGGTTATGACAATGAGCAGTTCTTC. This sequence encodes CASSFGYDNEQFF.

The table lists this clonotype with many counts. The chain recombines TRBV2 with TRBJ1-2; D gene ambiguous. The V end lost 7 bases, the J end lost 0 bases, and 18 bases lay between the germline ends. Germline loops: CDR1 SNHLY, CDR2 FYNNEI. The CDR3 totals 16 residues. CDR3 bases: TGTGCCAGCATTAACACCTGGTGGCAGTCTAACTATGGCTACACCTTC. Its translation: CASINTWWQSNYGYTF. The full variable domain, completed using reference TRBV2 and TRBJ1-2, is EPEVTQTPSHQVTQMGQEVILRCVPISNHLYFYWYRQILGQKVEFLVSFYNNEISEKSEIFDDQFSVERPDGSNFTLKIRSTKLEDSAMYFCASINTWWQSNYGYTFGSGTRLTVV.

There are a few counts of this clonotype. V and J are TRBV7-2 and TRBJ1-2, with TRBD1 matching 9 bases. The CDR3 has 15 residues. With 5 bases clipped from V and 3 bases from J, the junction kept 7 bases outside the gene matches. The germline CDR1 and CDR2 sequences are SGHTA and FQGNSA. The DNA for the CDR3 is TGTGCCAGCAGCCCCCGGACAGGGGCGGACTATGGCTACACCTTC. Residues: CASSPRTGADYGYTF. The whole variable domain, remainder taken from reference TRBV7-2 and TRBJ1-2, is GAGVSQSPSNKVTEKGKDVELRCDPISGHTALYWYRQSLGQGLEFLIYFQGNSAPDKSGLPSDRFSAERTGGSVSTLTIQRTQQEDSAVYLCASSPRTGADYGYTFGSGTRLTVV.

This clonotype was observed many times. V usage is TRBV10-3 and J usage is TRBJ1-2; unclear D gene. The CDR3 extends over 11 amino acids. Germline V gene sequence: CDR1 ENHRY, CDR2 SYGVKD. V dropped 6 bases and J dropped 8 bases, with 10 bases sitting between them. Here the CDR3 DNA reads TGTGCCATCAGCCAAGGAGACGGCTACACCTTC. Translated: CAISQGDGYTF.

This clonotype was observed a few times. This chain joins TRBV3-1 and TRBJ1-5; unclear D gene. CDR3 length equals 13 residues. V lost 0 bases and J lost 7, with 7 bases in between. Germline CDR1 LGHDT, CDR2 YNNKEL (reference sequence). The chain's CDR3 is CASSQDVGQPQHF. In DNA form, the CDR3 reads TGTGCCAGCAGCCAAGACGTCGGGCAGCCCCAGCATTTT.

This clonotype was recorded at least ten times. The CDR3 bases are TGTGCCAGCAGATCGGGGAGCGAGCAGCCCCAGCATTTT. This encodes CASRSGSEQPQHF. V and J are TRBV2 and TRBJ1-5; D unresolved. Trimming removed 6 bases at V and 7 bases at J, with 13 bases between. Germline lookup yields CDR1 SNHLY and CDR2 FYNNEI. The CDR3 runs to 13 residues.

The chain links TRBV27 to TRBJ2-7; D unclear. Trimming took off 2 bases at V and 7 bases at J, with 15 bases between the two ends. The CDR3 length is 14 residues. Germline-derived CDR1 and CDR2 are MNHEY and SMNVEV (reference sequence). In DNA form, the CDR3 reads TGTGCCAGCAGTTTAGTTCTCGGCACTACAGAGCAGTACTTC. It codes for CASSLVLGTTEQYF.

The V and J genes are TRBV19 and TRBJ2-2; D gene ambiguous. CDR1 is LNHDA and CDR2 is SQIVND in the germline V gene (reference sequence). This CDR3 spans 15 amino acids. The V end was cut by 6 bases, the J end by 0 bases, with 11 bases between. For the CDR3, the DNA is TGTGCCAGTAGGGCGGCCACAGCGAACACCGGGGAGCTGTTTTTT. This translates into CASRAATANTGELFF.

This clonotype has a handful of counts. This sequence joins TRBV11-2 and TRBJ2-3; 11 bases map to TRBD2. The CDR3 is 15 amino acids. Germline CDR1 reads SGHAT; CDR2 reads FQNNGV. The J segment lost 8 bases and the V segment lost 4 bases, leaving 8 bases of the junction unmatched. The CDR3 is CASSSGLAAQGTQYF. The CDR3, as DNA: TGTGCCAGCAGCTCGGGACTAGCGGCGCAGGGTACGCAGTATTTT.

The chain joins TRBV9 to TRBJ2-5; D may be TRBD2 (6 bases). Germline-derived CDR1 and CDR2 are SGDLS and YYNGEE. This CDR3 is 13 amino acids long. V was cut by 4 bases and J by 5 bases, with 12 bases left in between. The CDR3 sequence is CASSPPSDETQYF. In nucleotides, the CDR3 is TGTGCCAGCAGCCCCCCTAGCGATGAGACCCAGTACTTC.

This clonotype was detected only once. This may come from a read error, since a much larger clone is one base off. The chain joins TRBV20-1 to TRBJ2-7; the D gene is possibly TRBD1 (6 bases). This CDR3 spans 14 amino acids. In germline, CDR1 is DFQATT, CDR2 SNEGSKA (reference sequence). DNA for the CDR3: TGCAGTGCTGGAGACAACCTACAGGGTAACGAGCAGTACTTC. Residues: CSAGDNLQGNEQYF.

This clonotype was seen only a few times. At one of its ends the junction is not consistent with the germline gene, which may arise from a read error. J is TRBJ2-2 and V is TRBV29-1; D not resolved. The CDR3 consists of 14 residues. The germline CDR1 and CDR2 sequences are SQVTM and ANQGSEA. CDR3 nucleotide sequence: TGCAGCGCTGAAGGAGATTTGGGCTTCGGGGAGCTGTTTTTT. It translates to CSAEGDLGFGELFF.

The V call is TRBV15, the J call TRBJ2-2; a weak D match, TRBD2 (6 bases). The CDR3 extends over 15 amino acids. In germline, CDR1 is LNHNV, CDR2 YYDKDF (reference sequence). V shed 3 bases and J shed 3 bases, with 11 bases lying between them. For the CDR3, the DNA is TGTGCCACCAGCAGCGTAGCGGTTGACACCGGGGAGCTGTTTTTT. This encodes CATSSVAVDTGELFF.

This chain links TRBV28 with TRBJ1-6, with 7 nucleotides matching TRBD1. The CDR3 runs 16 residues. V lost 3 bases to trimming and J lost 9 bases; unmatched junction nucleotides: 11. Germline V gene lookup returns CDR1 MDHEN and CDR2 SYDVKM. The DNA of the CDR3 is TGTGCCAGCAGTTTGTATTCAGGGGGTCCCGGTTCACCCCTCCACTTT. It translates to CASSLYSGGPGSPLHF. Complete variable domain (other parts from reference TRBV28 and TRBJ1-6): DVKVTQSSRYLVKRTGEKVFLECVQDMDHENMFWYRQDPGLGLRLIYFSYDVKMKEKGDIPEGYSVSREKKERFSLILESASTNQTSMYLCASSLYSGGPGSPLHFGNGTRLTVT.

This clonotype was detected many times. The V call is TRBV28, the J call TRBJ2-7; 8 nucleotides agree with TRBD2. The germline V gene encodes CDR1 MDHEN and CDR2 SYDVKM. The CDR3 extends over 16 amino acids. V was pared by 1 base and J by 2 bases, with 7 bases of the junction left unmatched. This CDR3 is CASSLSVSGTTYEQYF. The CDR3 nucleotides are TGTGCCAGCAGTTTATCGGTTAGCGGGACTACCTACGAGCAGTACTTC.

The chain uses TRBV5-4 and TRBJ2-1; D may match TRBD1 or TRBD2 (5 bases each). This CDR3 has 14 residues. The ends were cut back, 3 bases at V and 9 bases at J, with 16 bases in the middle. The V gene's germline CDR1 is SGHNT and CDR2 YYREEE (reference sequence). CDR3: CASSSNRDLGEQFF. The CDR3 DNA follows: TGTGCCAGCAGCTCTAACCGGGACCTCGGTGAGCAGTTCTTC.